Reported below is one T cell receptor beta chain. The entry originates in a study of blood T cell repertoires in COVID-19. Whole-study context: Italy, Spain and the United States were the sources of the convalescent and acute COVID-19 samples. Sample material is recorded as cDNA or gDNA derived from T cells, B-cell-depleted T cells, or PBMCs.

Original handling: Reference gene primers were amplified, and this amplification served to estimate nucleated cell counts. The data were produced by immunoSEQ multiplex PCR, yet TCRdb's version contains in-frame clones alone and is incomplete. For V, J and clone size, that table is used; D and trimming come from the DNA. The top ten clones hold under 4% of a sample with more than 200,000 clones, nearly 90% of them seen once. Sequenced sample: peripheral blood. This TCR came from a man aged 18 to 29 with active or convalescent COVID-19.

Here the CDR3 DNA reads TGTGCCAGCAGTTTTCAGGGCTACGAGCAGTACTTC. Its protein product is CASSFQGYEQYF. V gene TRBV28 combines with J gene TRBJ2-7, with D perhaps TRBD1 (5 bases). CDR1 and CDR2 (germline): MDHEN, SYDVKM. Trimming removed 3 bases from V and 3 bases from J, with 6 bases in between. The CDR3 consists of 12 residues. The full variable domain, its missing parts supplied by reference TRBV28 and TRBJ2-7, is DVKVTQSSRYLVKRTGEKVFLECVQDMDHENMFWYRQDPGLGLRLIYFSYDVKMKEKGDIPEGYSVSREKKERFSLILESASTNQTSMYLCASSFQGYEQYFGPGTRLTVT.